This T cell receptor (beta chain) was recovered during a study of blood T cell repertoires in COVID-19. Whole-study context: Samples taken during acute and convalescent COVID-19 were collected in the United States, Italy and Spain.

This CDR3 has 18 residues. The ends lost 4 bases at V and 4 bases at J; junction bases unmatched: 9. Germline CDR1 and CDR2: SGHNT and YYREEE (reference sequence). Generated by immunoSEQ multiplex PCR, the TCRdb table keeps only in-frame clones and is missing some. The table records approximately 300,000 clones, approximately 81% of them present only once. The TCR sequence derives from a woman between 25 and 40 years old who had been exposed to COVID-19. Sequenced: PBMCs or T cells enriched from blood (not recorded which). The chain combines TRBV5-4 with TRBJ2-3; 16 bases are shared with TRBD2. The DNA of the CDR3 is TGTGCCAGCAGCCGGGGACTAGCGGGAGGGCTAGGGGCAGATACGCAGTATTTT. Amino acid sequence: CASSRGLAGGLGADTQYF. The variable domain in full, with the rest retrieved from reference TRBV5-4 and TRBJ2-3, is ETGVTQSPTHLIKTRGQQVTLRCSSQSGHNTVSWYQQALGQGPQFIFQYYREEENGRGNFPPRFSGLQFPNYSSELNVNALELDDSALYLCASSRGLAGGLGADTQYFGPGTRLTVL.